This T cell receptor (beta chain) was identified in a study of control samples from healthy donors and cancer patients (dated by TCRdb to the early 2020s). The CDR3 has 15 amino acids, counting the end cysteine and phenylalanine. Only CDR3 DNA is held: 45 bases, read in frame from base 1. CDR1 and CDR2 (LGHNA, YSLEER) derive from the germline V gene. The junction shows trimming of 0 bases on V and 5 bases on J, plus 13 bases between the germline ends. The library was made by the immunoSEQ multiplex PCR assay. This is the immuneACCESS table as TCRdb keeps it, with only in-frame sequences that have V and J called. A part of the clones is gone; compared with another copy, unresolved V genes explain less than half, and the rest is unexplained. This sample is represented by 120,000 or so clones; 87% of them were singletons. About 8.7% of the sample lies in the top ten. With regard to this clone: It has no known antigen specificity. Base qualities are not recorded, but no much larger clone differs from it by a single base.

Sequenced input: blood. The receptor chain draws on TRBV4-3 and TRBJ1-1; the D gene identity is not certain. This sequence was found in a middle-aged man in good health. CDR3 sequence: CASSQDFGDGTEAFF. The DNA reads as follows: TGCGCCAGCAGCCAAGATTTTGGGGATGGGACTGAAGCTTTCTTT.